This T cell receptor beta chain was recovered during a study of blood T cell repertoires in COVID-19. Study information: Samples of COVID-19 (acute and convalescent) were obtained from the United States, Italy and Spain.

Participants, 18 to 89 years old, spanned fewer than 30 US areas. Up to 2 weeks before entering the study, exposed participants had met a COVID-19 case. Per the original methods: Amplification from reference gene primers served as the basis for estimated nucleated cell counts. The method was immunoSEQ multiplex PCR; TCRdb's version includes in-frame clones alone and lacks a portion of them. V and J calls and clone size come straight from that table; D and trimming were deduced from the DNA. The sample carries roughly 250,000 clones, about 90% recorded once. The sample consisted of PBMCs or T cells enriched from blood (not recorded which). The sequence derives from a man aged 50-59 years who had been exposed to COVID-19.

Written as DNA, the CDR3 is TGTGCCAGCAGCCCCGCTCCCAGGGCATACGAGCAGTACTTC. This encodes CASSPAPRAYEQYF. J is TRBJ2-7 and V is TRBV28, with D possibly TRBD1 on 5 matching bases. The CDR3 is 14 amino acids. V lost 6 bases to trimming and J lost 4 bases, with 16 bases between them. Germline V gene sequence: CDR1 MDHEN, CDR2 SYDVKM.